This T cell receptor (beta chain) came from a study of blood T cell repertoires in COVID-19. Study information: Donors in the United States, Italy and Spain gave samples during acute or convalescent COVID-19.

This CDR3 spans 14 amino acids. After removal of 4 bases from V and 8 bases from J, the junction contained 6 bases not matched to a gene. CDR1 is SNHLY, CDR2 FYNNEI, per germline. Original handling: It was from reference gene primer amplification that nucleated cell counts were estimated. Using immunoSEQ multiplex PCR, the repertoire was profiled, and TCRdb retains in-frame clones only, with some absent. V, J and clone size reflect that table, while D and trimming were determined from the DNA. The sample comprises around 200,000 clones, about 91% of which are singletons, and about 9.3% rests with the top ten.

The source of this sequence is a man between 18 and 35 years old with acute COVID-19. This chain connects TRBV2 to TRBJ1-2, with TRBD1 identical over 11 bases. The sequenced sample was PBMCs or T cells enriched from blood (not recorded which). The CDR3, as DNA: TGTGCCAGCAGTGCAGGGACAGGGGGATCCGGCTACACCTTC. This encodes CASSAGTGGSGYTF. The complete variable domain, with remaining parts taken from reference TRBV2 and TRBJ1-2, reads EPEVTQTPSHQVTQMGQEVILRCVPISNHLYFYWYRQILGQKVEFLVSFYNNEISEKSEIFDDQFSVERPDGSNFTLKIRSTKLEDSAMYFCASSAGTGGSGYTFGSGTRLTVV.